Here is one T cell receptor (beta chain) with its context. TCR beta CDR3 sequences were amplified from RNA transcripts. The primer set for the first-round RT-PCR of the TCR CDR3 was HTBI. TCRdb redid the calling of the multiplex PCR reads with MiXCR, one entry per CDR3 protein. The sample holds roughly 380,000 distinct CDR3 sequences, 15% to 20% seen once. This record belongs to a study of T cells in Graves' hyperthyroidism and ophthalmopathy. V lost 5 bases to trimming and J lost 6 bases, with 22 bases between them. This CDR3 comprises 17 residues. CDR1 is SGHAT and CDR2 is FQNNGV in the germline V gene.

The specimen sequenced was blood. The clonotype was recovered from a woman aged 40 to 50 with Graves' ophthalmopathy. The rearrangement joins TRBV11-2 to TRBJ2-2; no firm D call. This CDR3 reads CASSPHPPTGGSGELFF. In nucleotides, the CDR3 is TGTGCCAGCAGCCCCCACCCCCCCACTGGTGGATCCGGGGAGCTGTTTTTT.